The 20 T cell receptor beta chains below were found in one sample sequenced in a study of tumor-infiltrating lymphocytes in primary liver carcinoma (dated by TCRdb to the late 2010s). Total RNA and DNA were co-extracted from about 19-30 mg of bulk tissue with the AllPrep DNA/RNA mini kit, without cell sorting. Sequencing was performed on an Illumina HiSeq 2500. A constant-region primer and ProtoScript II reverse transcriptase were used to reverse-transcribe TCRbeta-specific cDNA from 500 ng total RNA. TCRbeta libraries were built with three nested multiplex PCR rounds, a slightly modified ARM-PCR procedure. Each of the first two PCR rounds ran for approximately 10 cycles using multiplex TRBV1-TRBV30 forward primers together with a Cbeta reverse primer. TCRdb's own reprocessing of the public reads used fastp at Q25 and MiXCR and kept productive beta chains. Every CDR3 protein is listed once, alongside the most common genes and DNA of its rows. This sample comprises fewer than 200,000 distinct CDR3 sequences, approximately 86% of them detected only once. 18% of the sample is taken by the ten largest.

Sequenced: tumor tissue from primary liver carcinoma. The receptors shown here come from a middle-aged man with primary liver carcinoma and hepatitis B virus infection.

This clonotype was observed at least ten times. V gene TRBV6-5 combines with J gene TRBJ2-2; D possibly corresponds to TRBD2 (6 bases). This CDR3 has 14 residues. With 6 bases removed from V and 4 bases from J, the gap between germline ends came to 12 bases. The germline CDR1 and CDR2 sequences are MNHEY and SVGAGI. The CDR3 is CASSRSGVTGELFF. The CDR3 bases are TGTGCCAGCAGCCGTAGCGGAGTCACCGGGGAGCTGTTTTTT.

In this sample, this clonotype turned up a few times. This rearrangement joins TRBV5-1 to TRBJ2-5, with 7 positions matching TRBD1. Trimming took 0 bases from V and 5 from J; bases not matched to a gene: 7. Germline V gene lookup returns CDR1 SGHRS and CDR2 YFSETQ. The CDR3 is 15 residues long. As DNA, the CDR3 is TGCGCCAGCAGCTTGGTCGGGACAGTCGGGGAGACCCAGTACTTC. Encoded protein: CASSLVGTVGETQYF.

The chain recombines TRBV4-2 with TRBJ2-5; 14 nucleotides agree with TRBD2. The J call may be mistaken, given a closer DNA end match to TRBJ2-1. CDR1 is LGHNA, CDR2 YNFKEQ, per germline. This CDR3 has 18 amino acids. The CDR3: CASSLTTSGRAGSETQFF. The CDR3 region has the DNA TGTGCCAGCAGCCTAACGACTAGCGGGAGGGCCGGTTCGGAGACTCAGTTCTTC.

About this clonotype: At one of its ends the junction is not consistent with the germline gene, which may arise from a read error. The chain carries TRBV10-2 and TRBJ2-7; 9 positions match TRBD1. Germline CDR1 reads WSHSY; CDR2 reads SAAADI. The CDR3 loop spans 14 amino acids. The CDR3 spells CATYTTGGTCEHYF. The CDR3 DNA reads as TGCGCCACATACACGACAGGGGGTACCTGCGAGCATTATTTC.

In the case of this clonotype: At one boundary the junction diverges from the germline segment, which might be a read error. The rearrangement joins TRBV4-2 to TRBJ2-1; 7 nucleotides agree with TRBD2. Germline CDR1 LGHNA, CDR2 YNFKEQ. This CDR3 is built from 16 residues. The DNA for the CDR3 is TGTGCCAGCATCCACGAGAGCAGCGGGAACTACAATGAACAGTTCTTC. As protein: CASIHESSGNYNEQFF.

A remark on this clonotype: One end of the junction fails to match germline, which may point to a read error. This chain uses TRBV28 with TRBJ1-1, with no clear D. Looked up from germline, CDR1 is MDHEN and CDR2 is SYDVKM. This CDR3 has 14 residues. This CDR3 reads CASTSEQTNTEAFF. The CDR3 bases are TGCGCCAGCACCTCGGAACAGACGAACACTGAAGCTTTCTTT. Variable domain in full (rest from reference TRBV28 and TRBJ1-1): DVKVTQSSRYLVKRTGEKVFLECVQDMDHENMFWYRQDPGLGLRLIYFSYDVKMKEKGDIPEGYSVSREKKERFSLILESASTNQTSMYLCASTSEQTNTEAFFGQGTRLTVV.

This rearrangement joins TRBV7-9 to TRBJ2-7, with D tentatively TRBD1 (5 bases). This CDR3 is built from 12 residues. The germline gives CDR1 SEHNR, CDR2 FQNEAQ (reference sequence). V lost 6 bases and J 6 bases, leaving 12 bases between the germline ends. The CDR3 nucleotides read TGTGCCAGCAGACAGAGACAGAGCGAGCAGTACTTC. This sequence encodes CASRQRQSEQYF. Looking up the rest from reference TRBV7-9 and TRBJ2-7 gives the full variable domain: DTGVSQNPRHKITKRGQNVTFRCDPISEHNRLYWYRQTLGQGPEFLTYFQNEAQLEKSRLLSDRFSAERPKGSFSTLEIQRTEQGDSAMYLCASRQRQSEQYFGPGTRLTVT.

This clonotype was found many times. The chain uses TRBV28 and TRBJ1-5; TRBD1 matches at 8 bases. Germline values: CDR1 MDHEN, CDR2 SYDVKM. The CDR3 has 16 residues. Germline trimming cut 4 bases from V and 1 base from J; bases unmatched to any gene: 6. CDR3 region: CASSSGRQGSNQPQHF. For the CDR3, the DNA is TGTGCCAGCAGTTCCGGGCGACAGGGGAGCAATCAGCCCCAGCATTTT.

In regard to this clonotype: At one end, the junction sequence differs from germline, possibly due to a read error. V and J are TRBV10-3 and TRBJ2-3; no firm D call. Germline V gene data show CDR1 as ENHRY and CDR2 as SYGVKD. CDR3 length equals 12 residues. CDR3 residues: CVISDVLDTQYF. CDR3 sequence (DNA): TGTGTCATCTCCGACGTTCTAGATACGCAGTATTTT.

This sequence joins TRBV12-3 or TRBV12-4 and TRBJ2-4; 9 bases agree with TRBD1. V trimming: 10 bases; J trimming: 6 bases; junction bases outside the gene matches: 19. The CDR3 length is 17 residues. In nucleotides, the CDR3 is TGTGCCATCAGCCTTTTTTGCCCGGGACAGGGTACAAACATTCAGTACTTC. Translating gives CAISLFCPGQGTNIQYF.

Concerning this clonotype itself: Germline is not matched at one junction end, which may reflect a read error. This chain uses TRBV6-5 with TRBJ1-4; 7 positions agree with TRBD1. From germline, CDR1 is MNHEY and CDR2 SVGAGI. The CDR3 has 14 residues. The CDR3 is CVSSLTGTNEKLFF. The CDR3 DNA is TGTGTCAGCAGTTTGACAGGGACTAATGAAAAACTGTTTTTT.

Comments on this clonotype: One end of the junction does not line up with germline, which may come from a read error. The chain combines TRBV29-1 with TRBJ1-1; D may be TRBD1 (5 bases). The CDR3 spans 12 residues. Germline V CDR1 and CDR2: SQVTM, ANQGSEA. CDR3 region: CCVSKGRAEASF. For the CDR3, the DNA is TGCTGCGTCTCTAAGGGCAGGGCTGAAGCTTCCTTT.

This clonotype was detected many times. The chain combines TRBV19 with TRBJ2-2; D perhaps matches TRBD2 (6 bases). Germline CDR1 and CDR2: LNHDA and SQIVND (reference sequence). The CDR3 is made up of 14 amino acids. Trimming removed 6 bases from V and 4 bases from J, with 12 bases in between. CDR3 in DNA: TGTGCCAGTAGGCCCGTCGGGGGCACCGGGGAGCTGTTTTTT. This translates into CASRPVGGTGELFF.

Ten or more counts support this clonotype. CDR3 DNA sequence: TGTGCCAGCAGCAAATCGACCAGGGGGCGCGACAAAAACATTCAGTACTTC. Encoded protein: CASSKSTRGRDKNIQYF. This chain connects TRBV21-1 to TRBJ2-4; TRBD1 was called by the table and not checked on the DNA. TRBV21-1 is a pseudogene segment. The CDR3 contains 17 residues.

The chain uses TRBV29-1 and TRBJ1-1, with a weak D call TRBD1 (5 bases). Germline loops: CDR1 SQVTM, CDR2 ANQGSEA. The CDR3 runs 13 residues. This chain's CDR3 is CSVLNRGGTEAFF. The CDR3 DNA reads as TGCAGTGTCTTGAATCGGGGGGGAACTGAAGCTTTCTTT.

Note on this clonotype: At one of its ends the junction is not consistent with the germline gene, which may arise from a read error. This rearrangement joins TRBV4-1 to TRBJ2-7; TRBD1 is a possible D gene (6 bases). The CDR3 is made up of 14 amino acids. Germline V gene sequence: CDR1 MGHRA, CDR2 YSYEKL. The CDR3 coding sequence is TGCGCCACTTCGAAGGGGGACGGGAACTACGAGGAGTACTTC. Its protein product is CATSKGDGNYEEYF.

Concerning this clonotype: Because it lacks the conserved phenylalanine or tryptophan at the end, this CDR3 is likely a read error. It is unclear where the CDR3 begins or ends on the DNA, so no DNA is shown, and the CDR3 is as TCRdb lists it. Here the CDR3 reads CASSPRPGTPETEYI. The chain combines TRBV13 with TRBJ2-5; whether TRBD2, the table's D call, matches the DNA was not checked. With termini counted, the CDR3 has 15 amino acids. Germline V gives CDR1 PRHDT, CDR2 FYEKMQ (reference sequence).

The chain has TRBV29-1 and TRBJ2-3, with D possibly TRBD2 on 5 matching bases. The CDR3 contains 12 residues. The germline CDR1 and CDR2 sequences are SQVTM and ANQGSEA. V was pared by 8 bases and J by 15 bases, with 24 bases between. The CDR3 DNA follows: TGCAGCTCCGGCGCTAGCACAGATACACACTATTTT. It codes for CSSGASTDTHYF.

A word on this clonotype: One base away lies a much larger clone, so this may be a sequencing read error. This chain uses TRBV30 with TRBJ1-5, with 10 bases matching TRBD1. This CDR3 has 13 amino acids. V gave up 3 bases and J gave up 8 bases; unmatched junction bases: 4. In germline, CDR1 is GTSNPN, CDR2 SVGIG (reference sequence). CDR3 bases: TGTGCCTGGAGACGACAGGGGGCAGAGCCCCAGCATTTT. This sequence encodes CAWRRQGAEPQHF.

Details on this clonotype: At one end the junction does not follow the germline gene, possibly because of a read error. This rearrangement joins TRBV11-2 to TRBJ1-5; tentatively, D is TRBD1 (5 bases). Germline V gene sequence: CDR1 SGHAT, CDR2 FQNNGV. The CDR3 has 17 amino acids. This CDR3 reads CASSLVGVTWRNQPQPF. The DNA for the CDR3 is TGTGCCAGCAGCTTAGTAGGGGTAACATGGAGGAATCAGCCCCAGCCTTTT.